This TCR beta chain was identified in a study of blood T cell repertoires in COVID-19. The table came from immunoSEQ multiplex PCR; TCRdb's copy has only in-frame clones and leaves some out. The sample shows approximately 300,000 clones, 85% of them seen only once. This clone was counted between two and nine times. There are 15 residues in the CDR3. Germline lookup yields CDR1 SGHRS and CDR2 YFSETQ. V lost 0 bases, J lost 5 bases, and 5 bases stayed unmatched. V usage is TRBV5-1 and J usage is TRBJ2-3; 8 nucleotides match TRBD1. Source material: PBMCs or T cells enriched from blood (not recorded which). This sequence originates from a woman aged 25 to 45 who had been exposed to COVID-19. The CDR3: CASSLDRGDEDTQYF. The CDR3 coding sequence is TGCGCCAGCAGCTTGGACAGGGGGGATGAAGATACGCAGTATTTT.